Presented here are 30 T cell receptor beta chains from one specimen sequenced in a study of regulatory T cells in long-lasting Graves disease. Time point here: newly diagnosed GD, antithyroid drugs for less than 3 months. TCR sequences were obtained from RNA taken from PBMCs. For TCR beta, libraries came from iRepertoire HTBI primers and Arm-PCR of CDR3 regions. TCRdb fed the multiplex PCR reads into MiXCR, producing one record per CDR3 protein. The sample shows 440,000 or so distinct CDR3 sequences, about 15% of them seen only once. The data were also submitted as part of a second study, on T cells in Graves' hyperthyroidism and ophthalmopathy.

Sequences were derived from peripheral blood mononuclear cells (PBMCs), sampled at new diagnosis, from a patient treated with antithyroid drugs. All receptors come from a woman aged 25 to 39 with Graves disease.

This clonotype was observed at least ten times. The gene calls are TRBV7-3 and TRBJ1-2; D uncertain. The CDR3 length is 13 residues. V was trimmed by 5 bases and J by 0 bases, leaving 7 bases between them. CDR1 is SGHTA, CDR2 FQGTGA, per germline. The CDR3 nucleotides read TGTGCCAGCAGCCCCGATGCTAACTATGGCTACACCTTC. It specifies CASSPDANYGYTF.

This clonotype was seen repeatedly, ten times or more. This chain uses TRBV2 with TRBJ1-1; D gene uncertain. CDR1 is SNHLY, CDR2 FYNNEI, per germline. There are 15 residues in the CDR3. V lost 6 bases to trimming and J lost 4 bases, with 18 bases between them. CDR3 residues: CASSLKGWAVTEAFF. CDR3 bases: TGTGCCAGCAGCCTAAAAGGGTGGGCAGTCACTGAAGCTTTCTTT.

Of note for this clonotype: A single base is all that separates this from a far larger clone, so a read error is likely. The J gene is TRBJ2-1, the V gene TRBV7-9, with 13 bases fitting TRBD2. The length of the CDR3 is 14 residues. The J segment lost 4 bases and the V segment lost 11 bases, leaving 5 bases of the junction unmatched. The germline V gene encodes CDR1 SEHNR and CDR2 FQNEAQ (reference sequence). The CDR3 DNA reads TGTGCCGTCAAGGGACTAGCGGGATACAATGAGCAGTTCTTC. Translation: CAVKGLAGYNEQFF. The complete variable domain, with remaining parts taken from reference TRBV7-9 and TRBJ2-1, reads DTGVSQNPRHKITKRGQNVTFRCDPISEHNRLYWYRQTLGQGPEFLTYFQNEAQLEKSRLLSDRFSAERPKGSFSTLEIQRTEQGDSAMYLCAVKGLAGYNEQFFGPGTRLTVL.

This clonotype appeared many times. This chain links TRBV6-4 with TRBJ1-5, with D unclear. Germline CDR1 and CDR2: MRHNA and SNTAGT. The CDR3 length is 15 residues. V was trimmed by 5 bases and J by 3 bases, leaving 14 bases between them. For the CDR3, the DNA is TGTGCCAGCAGTCCGGACGGCCTTTTCAATCAGCCCCAGCATTTT. It specifies CASSPDGLFNQPQHF.

The rearrangement joins TRBV19 to TRBJ2-1; D is uncertain. In germline, CDR1 is LNHDA, CDR2 SQIVND (reference sequence). V was clipped by 6 bases and J by 9 bases, with 9 bases between them. The CDR3 sequence is 11 residues long. The chain's CDR3 is CASSRLGEQFF. CDR3 coding DNA: TGTGCCAGTAGCCGTTTGGGTGAGCAGTTCTTC.

There are many counts of this clonotype. This chain uses TRBV4-2 with TRBJ1-1, with D tentatively TRBD1 (6 bases). Trimming removed 0 bases at V and 4 bases at J, with 15 bases between. CDR1 LGHNA and CDR2 YNFKEQ come from the germline V gene. This CDR3 is 16 amino acids long. For the CDR3, the DNA is TGTGCCAGCAGCCAAGATGGCGGGGGCGCGGGCACTGAAGCTTTCTTT. It encodes CASSQDGGGAGTEAFF.

This clonotype was seen many times. V is TRBV27 and J is TRBJ2-7, with 7 nucleotides matching TRBD1. V shed 6 bases, J shed 4 bases, and the junction held 6 bases outside the gene matches. The CDR3 runs to 13 residues. Germline CDR1 MNHEY, CDR2 SMNVEV (reference sequence). CDR3 sequence (DNA): TGTGCCAGCAGGGGGACAGTTAGGTACGAGCAGTACTTC. Translation gives CASRGTVRYEQYF.

In its sample, this clonotype was seen many times. The chain is built from TRBV11-2 and TRBJ2-7; unclear D gene. V shed 4 bases and J shed 0 bases, with 16 bases lying between them. The CDR3 contains 16 residues. Germline V CDR1 and CDR2: SGHAT, FQNNGV. CDR3 nucleotides: TGTGCCAGCAGCTCCCATCCCTCCAGTCACTCCTACGAGCAGTACTTC. Protein: CASSSHPSSHSYEQYF.

This clonotype was detected a few times. One end of the junction is discordant with germline, which a read error may explain. This chain connects TRBV6-1 to TRBJ1-2; tentative D call: TRBD1 (5 bases). Looked up from germline, CDR1 is MNHNS and CDR2 is SASEGT. This CDR3 spans 11 amino acids. CDR3 amino acids: CASSQGRPTYF. As DNA, the CDR3 is TGTGCCAGCAGTCAGGGACGGCCCACGTACTTC.

This clonotype was counted at least ten times. This sequence joins TRBV2 and TRBJ1-6; 9 bases agree with TRBD1. After removal of 6 bases from V and 7 bases from J, the junction contained 7 bases not matched to a gene. This CDR3 is 15 amino acids long. CDR1 and CDR2 from the germline V gene are SNHLY and FYNNEI. CDR3 in DNA: TGTGCCAGCAGAGACGACAGGGGGAAGAATTCACCCCTCCACTTT. Its translation is CASRDDRGKNSPLHF.

This clonotype appeared many times. The chain uses TRBV27 and TRBJ2-7; 8 bases map to TRBD1. The germline gives CDR1 MNHEY, CDR2 SMNVEV (reference sequence). V lost 3 bases to trimming and J lost 6 bases; unmatched junction nucleotides: 4. The CDR3 consists of 13 residues. The CDR3 reads CASSFTGGGEQYF. The CDR3 region has the DNA TGTGCCAGCAGTTTTACAGGGGGTGGCGAGCAGTACTTC.

This clonotype was counted at least ten times. This rearrangement joins TRBV12-3 or TRBV12-4 to TRBJ2-1; perhaps D is TRBD1 or TRBD2 (6 bases each). This CDR3 has 18 residues. V was cut by 3 bases and J by 4 bases, with 22 bases left in between. This CDR3 is CASSLKAGLAGAYNEQFF. The CDR3 DNA is TGTGCCAGCAGTTTGAAAGCGGGTCTCGCAGGGGCTTACAATGAGCAGTTCTTC.

This clonotype appeared many times. In DNA form, the CDR3 reads TGCAGCGTTGGGGTAAGCGGCGCGTCCTACGAGCAGTACTTC. Encoded protein: CSVGVSGASYEQYF. V and J are TRBV29-1 and TRBJ2-7; tentative D call: TRBD2 (5 bases). The germline V gene encodes CDR1 SQVTM and CDR2 ANQGSEA. Trimming shortened V by 4 bases and J by 1 base, and 14 bases separated the two germline ends. This CDR3 has 14 amino acids.

A word on this clonotype: A much larger clone differs by one base, so this may be a read error. The chain recombines TRBV11-2 with TRBJ2-7, with 8 nucleotides matching TRBD1. Germline loops: CDR1 SGHAT, CDR2 FQNNGV. The ends lost 5 bases at V and 3 bases at J; junction bases unmatched: 9. The CDR3 length is 15 residues. The CDR3 protein is CASSQDWTGSYEQYF. CDR3 bases: TGTGCCAGCAGCCAAGATTGGACAGGGAGCTACGAGCAGTACTTC.

This clonotype was counted many times. The CDR3 here is CASSLEGVDRGLNTEAFF. CDR3 nucleotide sequence: TGTGCCAGCAGCTTAGAGGGTGTGGACAGGGGTTTGAACACTGAAGCTTTCTTT. The chain links TRBV11-2 to TRBJ1-1, with TRBD1 identical over 9 bases. This CDR3 spans 18 amino acids. Germline CDR1 is SGHAT and CDR2 is FQNNGV. Trimming at V came to 0 bases and at J to 0 bases, leaving 8 bases not matched to a gene.

At least ten counts were recorded for this clonotype. The rearrangement joins TRBV12-3 or TRBV12-4 to TRBJ2-5; D is tentatively TRBD1 or TRBD2 (5 bases each). CDR3 length: 12 amino acids. Trimming cost V 6 bases and J 4 bases, with 9 bases left between them. In DNA form, the CDR3 reads TGTGCCAGCAGCCCCGGGGCAGAGACCCAGTACTTC. Protein: CASSPGAETQYF.

This clonotype has at least ten counts. The genes are TRBV12-5 and TRBJ2-2; no clear D. Germline V gene lookup returns CDR1 LGHNT and CDR2 FRNRAP. The CDR3 spans 11 residues. Trimming stripped 7 bases from V and 5 bases from J, with 5 bases between. CDR3 loop: CASEMTGELFF. CDR3 bases: TGTGCTAGTGAGATGACCGGGGAGCTGTTTTTT.

This clonotype showed up many times. This chain links TRBV6-1 with TRBJ2-3; D remains ambiguous. The germline V gene has CDR1 MNHNS and CDR2 SASEGT. The CDR3 runs 17 residues. The V gene lost 0 bases and the J gene lost 5 bases, with 18 bases spanning the gap. The CDR3 sequence is CASSEARHSPPLDTQYF. The CDR3 coding sequence is TGTGCCAGCAGTGAAGCGAGGCACAGTCCCCCTTTAGATACGCAGTATTTT.

This clonotype appeared many times. The chain joins TRBV30 to TRBJ2-2; the D is unclear. The CDR3 runs 12 residues. The ends were cut back, 1 base at V and 6 bases at J, with 6 bases in the middle. Germline-derived CDR1 and CDR2 are GTSNPN and SVGIG (reference sequence). The chain's CDR3 is CAWSEGPGELFF. The CDR3 DNA reads TGTGCCTGGAGTGAGGGTCCCGGGGAGCTGTTTTTT.

This clonotype was detected ten times or more. V gene TRBV3-1 combines with J gene TRBJ2-6; 12 bases align to TRBD1. Trimming took 1 base from V and 3 from J; bases not matched to a gene: 10. Germline lookup yields CDR1 LGHDT and CDR2 YNNKEL (reference sequence). The CDR3 sequence is 20 residues long. The CDR3 region is CASSQGGTGTGGFGANVLTF. The CDR3 bases are TGTGCCAGCAGCCAAGGAGGAACCGGGACAGGGGGCTTTGGGGCCAACGTCCTGACTTTC.

In this sample, this clonotype turned up a few times. The chain has TRBV10-2 and TRBJ2-2; D is unresolved. Trimming removed 0 bases from V and 6 bases from J, with 2 bases in between. CDR1 is WSHSY and CDR2 is SAAADI in the germline V gene. The CDR3 spans 12 residues. The CDR3 DNA is TGCGCCAGCAGTGAGTCGGCCGGGGAGCTGTTTTTT. It encodes CASSESAGELFF.

This clonotype was detected many times. The chain recombines TRBV7-3 with TRBJ2-1; D unresolved. The V end was cut by 5 bases, the J end by 9 bases, with 14 bases between. The germline V gene encodes CDR1 SGHTA and CDR2 FQGTGA. The CDR3 sequence is 13 residues long. In DNA, the CDR3 is TGTGCCAGCAGCCACGCAGGTAGGGTTGAGCAGTTCTTC. Its translation: CASSHAGRVEQFF.

This clonotype was seen a handful of times. The CDR3 loop reads CAGGGSQETQYF. Written as DNA, the CDR3 is TGTGCCGGAGGGGGGTCTCAAGAGACCCAGTACTTC. V gene TRBV7-9 combines with J gene TRBJ2-5, with D possibly being TRBD1 or TRBD2 (6 bases each). This CDR3 contains 12 residues. Trimming left V 11 bases short and J 2 bases short, with 12 bases between. CDR1 and CDR2 from the germline V gene are SEHNR and FQNEAQ (reference sequence). The variable domain in full, with the rest retrieved from reference TRBV7-9 and TRBJ2-5, is DTGVSQNPRHKITKRGQNVTFRCDPISEHNRLYWYRQTLGQGPEFLTYFQNEAQLEKSRLLSDRFSAERPKGSFSTLEIQRTEQGDSAMYLCAGGGSQETQYFGPGTRLLVL.

This clonotype was found a few times. The chain links TRBV10-3 to TRBJ1-5; D perhaps matches TRBD1 (6 bases). V lost 2 bases, J lost 7 bases, and 18 bases lay in between. Germline CDR1 and CDR2: ENHRY and SYGVKD. The CDR3 has 16 residues. As DNA, the CDR3 is TGTGCCATCAGTGAGCGGGGCAGGGGAAATTGGCAGCCCCAGCATTTT. Amino acids: CAISERGRGNWQPQHF.

J is TRBJ2-1 and V is TRBV10-3; TRBD2 matches at 8 bases. The CDR3 totals 18 residues. Per the germline V gene, CDR1 is ENHRY and CDR2 is SYGVKD. Trimming took 7 bases from V and 7 from J; bases not matched to a gene: 21. CDR3 region: CAIMESLGLARAPNEQFF. In DNA form, the CDR3 reads TGTGCCATCATGGAGTCCCTAGGACTAGCCCGAGCCCCTAATGAGCAGTTCTTC.

In this sample, this clonotype turned up many times. The chain uses TRBV29-1 and TRBJ1-2; D is undetermined. Looked up from germline, CDR1 is SQVTM and CDR2 is ANQGSEA. The CDR3 spans 11 residues. The CDR3 region is CQVWSNYGYTF. CDR3 sequence (DNA): TGCCAAGTGTGGAGTAACTATGGCTACACCTTC.

The CDR3 bases are TGTGCCAGCAGCTTGGGGTTAGCGGGAGGGTTCTCCTACGAGCAGTACTTC. Residues: CASSLGLAGGFSYEQYF. This sequence joins TRBV5-4 and TRBJ2-7; 11 bases are a match to TRBD2. The junction had 5 bases not matched to a gene; V was cut back by 0 bases and J by 0 bases. In germline, CDR1 is SGHNT, CDR2 YYREEE (reference sequence). CDR3 length equals 17 residues.

The chain couples TRBV15 to TRBJ1-5; D is possibly TRBD1 (5 bases). The V end was cut by 5 bases, the J end by 0 bases, with 14 bases between. CDR1 is LNHNV and CDR2 is YYDKDF in the germline V gene (reference sequence). The CDR3 runs to 16 residues. The CDR3 bases are TGTGCCACCAGCCCAGACCGGGACTATAGCAATCAGCCCCAGCATTTT. As protein: CATSPDRDYSNQPQHF.

This chain uses TRBV15 with TRBJ2-3; D is uncertain. CDR1 is LNHNV, CDR2 YYDKDF, per germline (reference sequence). The length of the CDR3 is 14 residues. The V end lost 5 bases, the J end lost 3 bases, and 12 bases lay between the germline ends. For the CDR3, the DNA is TGTGCCACCAGCCGAGCCCGAATGACAGATACGCAGTATTTT. This encodes CATSRARMTDTQYF.

J is TRBJ1-2 and V is TRBV29-1, with D perhaps TRBD1 (5 bases). Germline V gene data show CDR1 as SQVTM and CDR2 as ANQGSEA. The CDR3 is made up of 11 amino acids. Trimming stripped 5 bases from V and 8 bases from J, with 12 bases between. CDR3 in DNA: TGCAGCGTTCCGAGACAGTTGGGCTACACCTTC. This sequence encodes CSVPRQLGYTF.